This paragraph covers one T cell receptor beta chain sequence. The data stem from a study of blood T cell repertoires in COVID-19. As for the study in general: Samples of COVID-19 (acute and convalescent) were obtained from the United States, Italy and Spain. T cells, B-cell-depleted T cells, or PBMCs provided the cDNA or gDNA that served as material.

Authors' data handling: Amplification of reference gene primers was used by the study to estimate nucleated cell counts. Assay used: immunoSEQ multiplex PCR; TCRdb lists only in-frame clones, some missing. D and trimming were read from the DNA, whereas the V and J calls and clone size are those reported in that table. Of around 300,000 clones listed, approximately 86% are singletons. Enrolment of Seattle patients took place during active infection, and they were followed longitudinally. Material for sequencing was peripheral blood. The receptor's source is an older woman with COVID-19, enrolled during active disease.

This CDR3 reads CASSLSQAIYGYTF. The DNA for the CDR3 is TGTGCCAGCAGCTTGTCACAGGCCATCTATGGCTACACCTTC. V gene TRBV7-9 combines with J gene TRBJ1-2, with D perhaps TRBD1 (5 bases). The germline gives CDR1 SEHNR, CDR2 FQNEAQ (reference sequence). This CDR3 has 14 residues. V was clipped by 3 bases and J by 4 bases, with 12 bases between them.